The 9 T cell receptor beta chains below come from one sample, sequenced in a study of T cell repertoires and HLA-DP antigens (dated by TCRdb to the late 2010s). Libraries were prepared through the immunoSEQ multiplex PCR assay. TCRdb retrieved this table from immuneACCESS and kept in-frame rearrangements only. Not all clones are present; in checked studies, unresolved V genes account for under half, and no reason is known for the remainder. In this sample the table shows 55,000 to 80,000 clones, roughly 77% of which occur a single time. The ten largest clonotypes hold roughly 1.5% of the sample. These receptors' targets are unknown. The sequenced sample was CD4+ T cells from PBMCs. All receptors derive from a man between 60 and 75 years old in good health and CMV-seronegative.

This clone was seen a handful of times. The chain employs TRBV2 and TRBJ2-2, with TRBD1 identical over 9 bases. Trimming at V came to 4 bases and at J to 11 bases, leaving 8 bases not matched to a gene. This CDR3 contains 14 residues. Germline V CDR1 and CDR2: SNHLY, FYNNEI. The CDR3 spells CASSADRGGIELFF. CDR3 sequence (DNA): TGTGCCAGCAGTGCGGACAGGGGCGGGATAGAGCTGTTTTTT.

This clone was seen a single time. The rearrangement uses TRBV6-1 and TRBJ1-2; D is unresolved. CDR3 length: 13 amino acids. The germline V gene encodes CDR1 MNHNS and CDR2 SASEGT. Between the trimmed V and J ends, which lost 4 bases and 0 bases, there was a span of 6 bases. The CDR3 protein is CASSGTANYGYTF. The CDR3 coding sequence is TGTGCCAGCAGTGGGACGGCTAACTATGGCTACACCTTC.

V gene TRBV4-3 combines with J gene TRBJ1-2; D gene uncertain. The CDR3 is 11 amino acids. Germline values: CDR1 LGHNA, CDR2 YSLEER. Trimming took 1 base from V and 6 from J, leaving 3 bases between them. The CDR3 DNA reads as TGCGCCAGCAGCCAAGGTCATGGCTACACCTTC. It translates to CASSQGHGYTF.

The J gene is TRBJ1-1, the V gene TRBV7-2; the D is unclear. V lost 5 bases and J 2 bases, leaving 12 bases between the germline ends. The CDR3 is 14 residues long. The germline V gene encodes CDR1 SGHTA and CDR2 FQGNSA. The CDR3 loop reads CASSVEVRNTEAFF. The CDR3 nucleotides read TGTGCCAGCAGCGTAGAGGTTCGTAACACTGAAGCTTTCTTT.

V is TRBV4-3 and J is TRBJ2-2; 7 bases agree with TRBD1. CDR1 LGHNA and CDR2 YSLEER come from the germline V gene. The CDR3 length is 19 residues. V dropped 0 bases and J dropped 1; count of bases not matched to a gene: 11. CDR3: CASSQDLVQGPGNTGELFF. For the CDR3, the DNA is TGCGCCAGCAGCCAAGATCTGGTACAGGGGCCGGGGAACACCGGGGAGCTGTTTTTT.

Ten or more counts support this clone. Here the CDR3 reads CASSYADRGREKLFF. The CDR3 nucleotides are TGTGCCAGCAGTTACGCGGACAGGGGGCGCGAAAAACTGTTTTTT. V gene TRBV6-5 combines with J gene TRBJ1-4; 11 bases agree with TRBD1. J lost 8 bases, V lost 2 bases, and 4 bases had no gene match. This CDR3 is 15 amino acids long. Germline assignment: CDR1 MNHEY and CDR2 SVGAGI.

The chain has TRBV25-1 and TRBJ2-1, with TRBD2 as a possible D gene (7 bases). V was shortened by 7 bases and J by 4 bases, with 17 bases between the two germline ends. Per the germline V gene, CDR1 is MGHDK and CDR2 is SYGVNS. The CDR3 has 15 amino acids. For the CDR3, the DNA is TGTGCCAGCAAACATGGGGGGGGGCAGTACAATGAGCAGTTCTTC. Its protein is CASKHGGGQYNEQFF.

The CDR3 sequence: CASSEALAATNTEAFF. In nucleotides, the CDR3 is TGTGCCAGCAGTGAAGCCCTAGCAGCTACGAACACTGAAGCTTTCTTT. The V and J genes are TRBV2 and TRBJ1-1; D uncertain. The CDR3 length is 16 residues. V lost 0 bases, J lost 1 base, and 12 bases lay in between. The germline V gene has CDR1 SNHLY and CDR2 FYNNEI.

The chain employs TRBV5-4 and TRBJ2-5; D may be TRBD2 (6 bases). The CDR3 consists of 13 residues. Germline V gives CDR1 SGHNT, CDR2 YYREEE (reference sequence). V was shortened by 4 bases and J by 3 bases, with 10 bases between the two germline ends. The CDR3 bases are TGTGCCAGCAGCCCGGGCGGGGAAGAGACCCAGTACTTC. It specifies CASSPGGEETQYF.